One and the same sample provided the 15 T cell receptor beta chains below, sequenced in a study of T cell responses to AZD1222 COVID-19 vaccine. Some clones are missing from TCRdb's copy, which holds only in-frame ones; the method was immunoSEQ multiplex PCR. The table has about 69,000 clones, approximately 82% seen once; the top ten hold approximately 23%. The specimen comprised peripheral blood, sampled 28 days after the second AZD1222 dose. The receptors come from an adult who received the AZD1222 COVID-19 vaccine.

The CDR3 loop is CASSAVNTEAFF. CDR3 bases: TGTGCCAGCTCAGCAGTGAACACTGAAGCTTTCTTT. V gene TRBV18 combines with J gene TRBJ1-1, with D unclear. The length of the CDR3 is 12 residues. CDR1 KGHSH and CDR2 LQKENI come from the germline V gene. Trimming pared 5 bases from V and 0 bases from J, leaving 4 bases between.

The chain combines TRBV14 with TRBJ1-2; D not resolved. In germline, CDR1 is SGHDN, CDR2 FVKESK. Trimming removed 5 bases at V and 8 bases at J, with 15 bases between. CDR3 length equals 13 residues. CDR3 loop: CASSGLTGQGYTF. The CDR3 region has the DNA TGTGCCAGCAGCGGCTTGACCGGCCAAGGCTACACCTTC.

CDR3 DNA sequence: TGCAGCGTGGGCGGGCTGCGCTACGAGCAGTACTTC. It encodes CSVGGLRYEQYF. V is TRBV29-1 and J is TRBJ2-7; perhaps TRBD2 as D (5 bases). The CDR3 is 12 amino acids. From germline, CDR1 is SQVTM and CDR2 ANQGSEA. The V end was cut by 6 bases, the J end by 3 bases, with 12 bases between.

This chain joins TRBV14 and TRBJ1-3; D perhaps matches TRBD1 (5 bases). Germline assignment: CDR1 SGHDN and CDR2 FVKESK. The CDR3 is 16 amino acids. V gave up 4 bases and J gave up 0 bases, with 13 bases separating them. CDR3 nucleotide sequence: TGTGCCAGCAGCCTTCGGGGCCGAAGCTCTGGAAACACCATATATTTT. Its protein is CASSLRGRSSGNTIYF.

The chain is built from TRBV29-1 and TRBJ2-7, with D possibly matching TRBD2 (6 bases). This CDR3 comprises 16 residues. Germline V gene sequence: CDR1 SQVTM, CDR2 ANQGSEA. V was pared by 6 bases and J by 5 bases, with 26 bases between. Here the CDR3 DNA reads TGCAGCGTCGCGTCCGTTGGGGAGGAAAGTATCGACGAGCAGTACTTC. Amino acid sequence: CSVASVGEESIDEQYF.

V and J are TRBV5-1 and TRBJ1-1; no firm D call. The CDR3 runs to 14 residues. Per the germline V gene, CDR1 is SGHRS and CDR2 is YFSETQ. V shed 1 base and J shed 1 base, with 8 bases lying between them. The CDR3 region is CASSLFSENTEAFF. CDR3 nucleotide sequence: TGCGCCAGCAGCTTGTTCTCAGAGAACACTGAAGCTTTCTTT.

This clone turned up a few times. The chain joins TRBV9 to TRBJ1-1; D uncertain. This CDR3 comprises 13 residues. Germline CDR1 reads SGDLS; CDR2 reads YYNGEE. The germline V and J ends were trimmed by 2 bases and 7 bases, with 12 bases remaining between them. CDR3 sequence reads: CASSVAVRGEAFF. As DNA, the CDR3 is TGTGCCAGCAGCGTCGCGGTTCGAGGTGAAGCTTTCTTT.

The chain is built from TRBV2 and TRBJ2-4; tentatively, D is TRBD1 (5 bases). Germline CDR1 reads SNHLY; CDR2 reads FYNNEI. V was shortened by 3 bases and J by 4 bases, with 13 bases between the two germline ends. The CDR3 is 15 residues long. In DNA form, the CDR3 reads TGTGCCAGCAGTGACCCCGGCAGGGTGAAAAACATTCAGTACTTC. It specifies CASSDPGRVKNIQYF.

The rearrangement uses TRBV6-6 and TRBJ1-1; possible D gene TRBD1, 5 bases. Trimming took off 5 bases at V and 8 bases at J, with 15 bases between the two ends. The germline V gene has CDR1 MNHNY and CDR2 SVGAGI (reference sequence). The CDR3 has 13 amino acids. The CDR3 reads CASSPGRRQEAFF. The CDR3 DNA reads TGTGCCAGCAGTCCGGGGAGGCGACAGGAAGCTTTCTTT.

The rearrangement links TRBV7-8 to TRBJ1-2; D is ambiguous. With 1 base removed from V and 5 bases from J, the gap between germline ends came to 11 bases. Per the germline V gene, CDR1 is SGHVS and CDR2 is FQNEAQ. The CDR3 has 14 residues. CDR3: CASSLGGVGYGYTF. The CDR3 DNA is TGTGCCAGCAGCTTAGGGGGTGTAGGGTATGGCTACACCTTC. Together with reference TRBV7-8 and TRBJ1-2, the CDR3 gives the full variable domain: GAGVSQSPRYKVAKRGQDVALRCDPISGHVSLFWYQQALGQGPEFLTYFQNEAQLDKSGLPSDRFFAERPEGSVSTLKIQRTQQEDSAVYLCASSLGGVGYGYTFGSGTRLTVV.

The rearrangement uses TRBV6-5 and TRBJ1-2; tentative D call: TRBD1 (5 bases). The CDR3 has 15 residues. V lost 2 bases, J lost 2 bases, and 12 bases lay in between. Germline values: CDR1 MNHEY, CDR2 SVGAGI. CDR3 DNA: TGTGCCAGCAGTTACCCCGGCCAGGGAAACTATGGCTACACCTTC. Its translation is CASSYPGQGNYGYTF.

J is TRBJ1-2 and V is TRBV11-2; D is ambiguous. Germline V gives CDR1 SGHAT, CDR2 FQNNGV. V dropped 5 bases and J dropped 8 bases, with 12 bases sitting between them. The CDR3 has 12 residues. The CDR3 here is CASSEYRRGYTF. The CDR3 DNA reads TGTGCCAGCAGCGAGTACCGTCGGGGCTACACCTTC.

This chain links TRBV19 with TRBJ2-2; D call uncertain. Trimming took off 5 bases at V and 0 bases at J, with 4 bases between the two ends. Germline CDR1 is LNHDA and CDR2 is SQIVND (reference sequence). This CDR3 is 13 amino acids long. The CDR3 sequence is CASSATNTGELFF. DNA of the CDR3: TGTGCCAGTAGTGCTACGAACACCGGGGAGCTGTTTTTT.

The chain recombines TRBV19 with TRBJ2-7, with no clear D. Looked up from germline, CDR1 is LNHDA and CDR2 is SQIVND (reference sequence). The CDR3 is made up of 13 amino acids. Deletions cut 4 bases from V and 6 bases from J, with 13 bases between. The CDR3 DNA reads TGTGCCAGTAGTACCTACCTCTGGAGCGAGCAGTACTTC. Its translation: CASSTYLWSEQYF.

This clone was detected only a few times. V is TRBV6-1 and J is TRBJ1-5; a possible D gene is TRBD1 (5 bases). V was clipped by 1 base and J by 1 base, with 11 bases between them. The CDR3 length is 16 residues. The germline V gene encodes CDR1 MNHNS and CDR2 SASEGT. Here the CDR3 DNA reads TGTGCCAGCAGTGAAGGGGGCGGGGGAAGCAATCAGCCCCAGCATTTT. Protein sequence: CASSEGGGGSNQPQHF.